This T cell receptor beta chain was sequenced for a study of blood T cell repertoires in COVID-19. At the level of the study: Samples taken during acute and convalescent COVID-19 were collected in the United States, Italy and Spain.

Individuals drawn from about two dozen US areas were roughly 18 to 95 years old. Membership in each cohort depended on participant-reported clinical history. This clone occurred a few times. TCRdb keeps only in-frame clones here, not all; method: immunoSEQ multiplex PCR. The sample carries roughly 430,000 clones, nearly 90% recorded once. The CDR3 contains 13 residues. From germline, CDR1 is ENHRY and CDR2 SYGVKD. The V segment lost 6 bases and the J segment 7 bases; nucleotides outside the gene matches: 6. This clonotype originated in a woman under 30 who had been exposed to COVID-19. Sequencing used PBMCs or T cells enriched from blood (not recorded which). The J gene is TRBJ1-2, the V gene TRBV10-3; 9 positions match TRBD1. The CDR3 DNA reads as TGTGCCATCAGAACCGGGACAGGGTTTGGCTACACCTTC. Protein: CAIRTGTGFGYTF.